This T cell receptor beta chain was identified in a study of blood T cell repertoires in COVID-19. Study as a whole: Donors in the United States, Italy and Spain gave samples during acute or convalescent COVID-19. Sample material is recorded as cDNA or gDNA derived from T cells, B-cell-depleted T cells, or PBMCs.

Produced via immunoSEQ multiplex PCR; TCRdb's table is partial and in-frame only. The sample lists around 20,000 clones, 85% to 95% seen once, with approximately 8.4% in the top ten. The sample holds one count of this clone. The TCR was taken from a human donor in a cohort sampled during active COVID-19. Sequencing used peripheral blood.

CDR3 sequence reads: CASSGGTSAEQYF. The CDR3, as DNA: TGTGCCAGCAGCGGCGGGACTAGTGCCGAGCAGTACTTC. V usage is TRBV7-7 and J usage is TRBJ2-7; 8 bases agree with TRBD2. Germline CDR1 reads SSHAT; CDR2 reads FNYEAQ (reference sequence). The length of the CDR3 is 13 residues. V lost 5 bases and J lost 6; bases outside the gene matches: 6. Complete variable domain (other parts from reference TRBV7-7 and TRBJ2-7): GAGVSQSPRYKVTKRGQDVTLRCDPISSHATLYWYQQALGQGPEFLTYFNYEAQPDKSGLPSDRFSAERPEGSISTLTIQRTEQRDSAMYRCASSGGTSAEQYFGPGTRLTVT.